This is a list of T cell receptor beta chains from one sample in a study of cytomegalovirus exposure and HLA in healthy donors. The method was immunoSEQ multiplex PCR; TCRdb's version includes in-frame clones alone and lacks a portion of them. The repertoire holds some 190,000 clones, with roughly four fifths as singletons. What was sequenced was PBMCs. Receptor source: a man between 18 and 29 years old in good health and CMV-seronegative. Both conserved end residues are part of each CDR3. D genes are given only for firm matches. Size values are once, few and many counts, or a class for expanded clones, and some rows have none.

j_call | d_call | clone_size | v_call | cdr3_aa | cdr3_nt
TRBJ1-3 | TRBD1 | . | TRBV10-3 | CAIRGRGTNTIYF | TGTGCCATCAGGGGCAGGGGGACTAACACCATATATTTT
TRBJ1-1 | . | . | TRBV6-6 | CASSYTGNTEAFF | TGTGCCAGCAGTTACACGGGGAACACTGAAGCTTTCTTT
TRBJ2-1 | . | . | TRBV9 | CASSVGPPGDEQFF | TGTGCCAGCAGCGTCGGACCTCCGGGGGATGAGCAGTTCTTC
TRBJ2-6 | . | . | TRBV29-1 | CSVPQGTGANVLTF | TGCAGCGTGCCACAGGGTACTGGGGCCAACGTCCTGACTTTC
TRBJ1-2 | . | . | TRBV5-4 | CASSLDPEGVNYGYTF | TGTGCCAGCAGCTTGGATCCCGAGGGAGTTAACTATGGCTACACCTTC
TRBJ2-3 | . | few | TRBV7-9 | CASSPGGGEDTDTQYF | TGTGCCAGCAGCCCGGGTGGAGGGGAAGATACAGATACGCAGTATTTT
TRBJ1-4 | . | few | TRBV6-6 | CASSYELGGVEKLFF | TGTGCCAGCAGTTACGAGCTGGGGGGTGTTGAAAAACTGTTTTTT
TRBJ1-4 | . | . | TRBV5-6 | CASSYLQGGTNEKLFF | TGTGCCAGCAGCTACCTCCAGGGAGGTACTAATGAAAAACTGTTTTTT
TRBJ2-7 | TRBD2 | . | TRBV9 | CASSPRPSGGHEQYF | TGTGCCAGCAGCCCCAGACCTAGCGGGGGACACGAGCAGTACTTC
TRBJ2-7 | TRBD1 | few | TRBV28 | CASSSLTGGNEQYF | TGTGCCAGCAGTTCTCTGACAGGGGGGAACGAGCAGTACTTC
TRBJ2-2 | TRBD1 | . | TRBV2 | CASRLGQGFGGELFF | TGTGCCAGCAGGCTTGGACAGGGGTTTGGCGGGGAGCTGTTTTTT
TRBJ1-2 | TRBD1 | . | TRBV6-1 | CASSQGQIHTF | TGTGCCAGCAGCCAGGGACAGATCCACACCTTC
TRBJ2-5 | TRBD1 | . | TRBV30 | CAWSRKGATPQETQYF | TGTGCCTGGAGTCGGAAGGGGGCAACCCCCCAAGAGACCCAGTACTTC
TRBJ2-2 | . | . | TRBV9 | CASSAVYGGTGELFF | TGTGCCAGCAGCGCCGTGTACGGGGGAACCGGGGAGCTGTTTTTT
TRBJ2-2 | . | . | TRBV19 | CASRQTGTTGELFF | TGTGCCAGTAGGCAGACAGGGACTACCGGGGAGCTGTTTTTT
TRBJ2-7 | . | . | TRBV15 | CATSRVGGYEQYF | TGTGCCACCAGCAGAGTTGGCGGGTACGAGCAGTACTTC
TRBJ2-5 | . | once | TRBV7-4 | CASNGDSAGETQYF | TGTGCCAGCAATGGCGACTCAGCGGGAGAGACCCAGTACTTC
TRBJ2-2 | . | . | TRBV5-4 | CASSSRGLNTGELFF | TGTGCCAGCAGCTCCCGCGGGTTGAACACCGGGGAGCTGTTTTTT
TRBJ1-1 | . | . | TRBV19 | CASSSRQNMNTEAFF | TGTGCCAGTAGTAGCCGACAGAACATGAACACTGAAGCTTTCTTT
TRBJ1-2 | TRBD1 | few | TRBV27 | CASNPAGTVYGYTF | TGTGCCAGCAACCCAGCCGGGACAGTCTATGGCTACACCTTC
TRBJ2-3 | TRBD1 | once | TRBV9 | CASSVVRTGSTDTQYF | TGTGCCAGCAGCGTAGTCAGGACAGGGAGCACAGATACGCAGTATTTT
TRBJ1-2 | . | . | TRBV19 | CASSASPPGVPYGYTF | TGTGCCAGTAGTGCCTCCCCTCCGGGGGTCCCTTATGGCTACACCTTC
TRBJ2-1 | . | . | TRBV7-9 | CASSLVGEEQFF | TGTGCCAGCAGCTTAGTCGGTGAGGAGCAGTTCTTC
TRBJ1-1 | TRBD1 | . | TRBV6-5 | CASSFDRVIRDAFF | TGTGCCAGCAGTTTTGACAGGGTGATCAGGGACGCTTTCTTT
TRBJ2-1 | TRBD2 | few | TRBV5-4 | CASSQGRASGGQFF | TGTGCCAGCAGCCAAGGGAGGGCTAGCGGGGGGCAGTTCTTC
TRBJ2-1 | . | . | TRBV7-7 | CASSTGTFDHNEQFF | TGTGCTAGCAGCACCGGGACATTCGACCACAATGAGCAGTTCTTC
TRBJ1-2 | . | . | TRBV15 | CATSRDTEEFYGYTF | TGTGCCACCAGCAGAGATACAGAAGAATTCTATGGCTACACCTTC
TRBJ2-2 | TRBD2 | . | TRBV7-3 | CASSPTGLKNTGELFF | TGTGCCAGCAGCCCCACGGGACTAAAGAACACCGGGGAGCTGTTTTTT
TRBJ2-2 | . | . | TRBV10-3 | CAISERRSNTGELFF | TGTGCCATCAGTGAACGGCGGTCGAACACCGGGGAGCTGTTTTTT
TRBJ1-4 | TRBD1 | . | TRBV6-5 | CASSYLTGGNEKLFF | TGTGCCAGCAGTTACCTGACAGGGGGCAATGAAAAACTGTTTTTT
TRBJ1-5 | . | . | TRBV10-2 | CASSEWGGNSNQPQHF | TGCGCCAGCAGTGAGTGGGGGGGGAACAGCAATCAGCCCCAGCATTTT
TRBJ2-3 | . | few | TRBV30 | CAWSRREADTQYF | TGTGCCTGGAGTAGGAGGGAGGCAGATACGCAGTATTTT
TRBJ2-3 | . | . | TRBV6-1 | CASSMGAPDTQYF | TGTGCCAGCAGTATGGGGGCTCCAGATACGCAGTATTTT
TRBJ2-4 | TRBD1 | . | TRBV11-2 | CASSAGGTGVGIQYF | TGTGCCAGCAGCGCAGGGGGGACAGGGGTCGGCATTCAGTACTTC